Described below is a single T cell receptor beta chain sequence and its context. Its target is unknown. The ends lost 6 bases at V and 6 bases at J; junction bases unmatched: 10. The CDR3 totals 15 residues. Germline lookup yields CDR1 MNHEY and CDR2 SMNVEV (reference sequence). TCRdb reprocessed the reads with MiXCR, giving one entry per CDR3 protein. The sample carries a few hundred thousand distinct CDR3 sequences, more than 8% recorded once. This sample stems from a study of T cell repertoires in cytomegalovirus infection. In the study overall: Matching HLA type and CMV infection were both indicated by public TCR beta signatures.

Study-level findings and limits: CMV-specific TCR beta clonotypes restricted by HLA-C were the ones dominating the ex vivo response.

The sequenced sample consisted of PBMCs. This receptor was obtained from a human donor in good health (CMV status not recorded). Some clones in this sample may be carry-over from other donors' samples. The V gene is TRBV27, the J gene TRBJ2-2, with TRBD1 matching over 7 bases. CDR3 nucleotide sequence: TGTGCCAGCAGACGACAGGGCTACAGTCCCGGGGAGCTGTTTTTT. Encoded protein: CASRRQGYSPGELFF.